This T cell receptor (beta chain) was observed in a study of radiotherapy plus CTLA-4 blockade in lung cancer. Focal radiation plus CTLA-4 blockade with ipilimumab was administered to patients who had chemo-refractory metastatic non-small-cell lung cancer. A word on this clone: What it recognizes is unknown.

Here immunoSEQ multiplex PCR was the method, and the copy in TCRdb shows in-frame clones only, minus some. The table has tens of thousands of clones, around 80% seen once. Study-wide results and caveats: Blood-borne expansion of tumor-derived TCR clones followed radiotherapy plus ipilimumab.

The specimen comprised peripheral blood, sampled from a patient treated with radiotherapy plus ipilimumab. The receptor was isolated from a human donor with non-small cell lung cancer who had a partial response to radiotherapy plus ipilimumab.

CDR3: CASTGGARDTQYF. The CDR3 DNA follows: TGTGCCAGCACCGGGGGGGCAAGGGATACGCAGTATTTT. V usage is TRBV6-1 and J usage is TRBJ2-3, with TRBD2 identical over 8 bases. Per the germline V gene, CDR1 is MNHNS and CDR2 is SASEGT. The CDR3 contains 13 residues. V lost 7 bases, J lost 6 bases, and 6 bases stayed unmatched.